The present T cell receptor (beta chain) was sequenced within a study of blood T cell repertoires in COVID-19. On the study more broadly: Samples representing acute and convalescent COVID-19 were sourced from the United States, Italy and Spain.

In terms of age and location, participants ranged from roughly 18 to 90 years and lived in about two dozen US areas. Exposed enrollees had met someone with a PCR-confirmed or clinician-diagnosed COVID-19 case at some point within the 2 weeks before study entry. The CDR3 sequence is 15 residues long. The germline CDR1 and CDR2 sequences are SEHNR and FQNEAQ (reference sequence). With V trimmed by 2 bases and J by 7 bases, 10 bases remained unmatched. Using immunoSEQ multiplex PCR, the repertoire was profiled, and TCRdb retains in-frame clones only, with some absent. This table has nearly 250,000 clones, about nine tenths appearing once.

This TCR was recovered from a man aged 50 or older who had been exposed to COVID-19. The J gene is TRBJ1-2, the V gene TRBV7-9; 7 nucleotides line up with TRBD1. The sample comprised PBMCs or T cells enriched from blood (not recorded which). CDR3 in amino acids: CASSLREQGISGYTF. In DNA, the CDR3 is TGTGCCAGCAGCTTAAGGGAACAGGGGATCTCTGGCTACACCTTC.